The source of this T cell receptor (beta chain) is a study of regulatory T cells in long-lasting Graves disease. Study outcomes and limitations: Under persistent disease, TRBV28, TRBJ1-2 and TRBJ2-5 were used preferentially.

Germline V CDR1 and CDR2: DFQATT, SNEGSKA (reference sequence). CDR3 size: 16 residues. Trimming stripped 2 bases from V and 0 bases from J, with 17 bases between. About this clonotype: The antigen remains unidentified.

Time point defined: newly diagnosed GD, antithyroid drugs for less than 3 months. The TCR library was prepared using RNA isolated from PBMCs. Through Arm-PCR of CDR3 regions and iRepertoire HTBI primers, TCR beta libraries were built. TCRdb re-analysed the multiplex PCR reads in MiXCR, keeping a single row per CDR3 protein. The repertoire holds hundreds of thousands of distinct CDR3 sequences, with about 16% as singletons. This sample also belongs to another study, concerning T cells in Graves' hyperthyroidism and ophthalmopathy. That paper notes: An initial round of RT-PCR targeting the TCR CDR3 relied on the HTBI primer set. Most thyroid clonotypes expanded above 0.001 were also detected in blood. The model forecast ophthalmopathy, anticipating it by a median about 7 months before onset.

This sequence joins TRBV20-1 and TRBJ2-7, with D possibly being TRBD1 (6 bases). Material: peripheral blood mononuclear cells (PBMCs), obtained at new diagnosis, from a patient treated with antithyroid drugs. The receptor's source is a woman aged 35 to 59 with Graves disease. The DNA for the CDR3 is TGCAGTGCTAGAAGTCACCGGGACATCAACTCCTACGAGCAGTACTTC. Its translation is CSARSHRDINSYEQYF.